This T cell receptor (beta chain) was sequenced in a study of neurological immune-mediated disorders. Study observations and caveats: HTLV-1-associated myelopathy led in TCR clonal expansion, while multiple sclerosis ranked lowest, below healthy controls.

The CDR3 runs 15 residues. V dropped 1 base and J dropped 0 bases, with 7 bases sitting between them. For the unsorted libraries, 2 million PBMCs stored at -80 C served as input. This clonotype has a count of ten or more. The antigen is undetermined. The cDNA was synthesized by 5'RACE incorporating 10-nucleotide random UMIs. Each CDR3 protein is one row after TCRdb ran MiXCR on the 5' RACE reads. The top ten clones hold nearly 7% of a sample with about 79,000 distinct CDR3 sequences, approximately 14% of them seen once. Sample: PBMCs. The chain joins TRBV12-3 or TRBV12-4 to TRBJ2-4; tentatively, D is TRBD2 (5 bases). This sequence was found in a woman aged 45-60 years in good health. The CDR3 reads CASSLGGLAKNIQYF. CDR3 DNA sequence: TGTGCCAGCAGTTTAGGCGGGCTAGCCAAAAACATTCAGTACTTC.